These T cell receptor beta chains were read from a single sample in a study of T cell repertoires in cytomegalovirus infection. TCRdb re-called the reads with MiXCR, one entry per CDR3 protein. The sample lists some 920,000 distinct CDR3 sequences, around 32% seen once, with roughly an eighth in the top ten. Their cognate antigens are unknown. Material: cultured CD8+ T cells from PBMCs, obtained from culture after CMV antigen stimulation. The receptors here all came from a human donor in good health (CMV status not recorded). Some clones in this sample may be carry-over from other donors' samples. CDR3s include the opening cysteine and the closing phenylalanine or tryptophan. D genes are given only for firm matches. A clone size is listed for some rows: how often the clone was seen (once, few, many), or a class if it is expanded.

size: -
D: -
V: TRBV7-9
J: TRBJ1-1
CDR3: CASSSPTVRNTEAFF
DNA: TGTGCCAGCAGCTCCCCGACAGTTCGGAACACTGAAGCTTTCTTT

size: few
D: -
V: TRBV19
J: TRBJ1-1
CDR3: CASSMPGTGEAFF
DNA: TGTGCCAGTAGTATGCCCGGAACCGGTGAAGCTTTCTTT

size: few
D: TRBD2
V: TRBV7-9
J: TRBJ2-1
CDR3: CASSQSGAGGNEQFF
DNA: TGTGCCAGCAGCCAAAGCGGGGCCGGGGGAAATGAGCAGTTCTTC

size: -
D: -
V: TRBV7-9
J: TRBJ1-1
CDR3: CASGGGSPEAFF
DNA: TGTGCCAGCGGGGGGGGATCTCCTGAAGCTTTCTTT

size: -
D: -
V: TRBV4-1
J: TRBJ2-3
CDR3: CASSQQNRDWDTQYF
DNA: TGTGCCAGCAGCCAACAAAACAGGGATTGGGATACGCAGTATTTT

size: few
D: -
V: TRBV20-1
J: TRBJ1-5
CDR3: CSARDYSGSNQPQHF
DNA: TGCAGTGCTAGAGATTACTCAGGGAGTAATCAGCCCCAGCATTTT

size: many
D: TRBD2
V: TRBV7-8
J: TRBJ2-3
CDR3: CASSLEGRGTDTQYF
DNA: TGTGCCAGCAGCTTAGAGGGGCGGGGGACAGATACGCAGTATTTT

size: once
D: -
V: TRBV27
J: TRBJ1-6
CDR3: CANTYGTLGSPLHF
DNA: TGTGCCAACACCTACGGGACACTCGGTTCACCCCTCCACTTT

size: few
D: -
V: TRBV7-6
J: TRBJ1-1
CDR3: CASSSGNEAFF
DNA: TGTGCCAGCAGCTCGGGGAATGAAGCTTTCTTT

size: -
D: -
V: TRBV28
J: TRBJ2-5
CDR3: CASSWPQETQYF
DNA: TGTGCCAGCAGTTGGCCCCAAGAGACCCAGTACTTC

size: -
D: -
V: TRBV19
J: TRBJ2-2
CDR3: CASRTSERTGELFF
DNA: TGTGCCAGTAGAACGAGCGAAAGGACCGGGGAGCTGTTTTTT

size: -
D: -
V: TRBV12-3/TRBV12-4
J: TRBJ1-5
CDR3: CASNDFLQPQHF
DNA: TGTGCCAGCAATGACTTTCTCCAGCCCCAGCATTTT

size: few
D: -
V: TRBV27
J: TRBJ1-4
CDR3: CASSFVGMSTNEKLFF
DNA: TGTGCCAGCAGTTTCGTAGGGATGTCAACTAATGAAAAACTGTTTTTT

size: few
D: TRBD1
V: TRBV5-6
J: TRBJ1-1
CDR3: CASSRGTGAFF
DNA: TGTGCCAGCAGCCGTGGGACAGGAGCTTTCTTT

size: once
D: TRBD1
V: TRBV6-1
J: TRBJ2-3
CDR3: CASGDGRGRADTQYF
DNA: TGTGCCAGCGGTGACGGCAGGGGGCGCGCAGATACGCAGTATTTT

size: -
D: -
V: TRBV6-5
J: TRBJ1-6
CDR3: CTSSFPNSPLHF
DNA: TGTACCAGCAGTTTTCCAAATTCACCCCTCCACTTT

size: many
D: -
V: TRBV28
J: TRBJ1-5
CDR3: CASSPRGMVNQPQHF
DNA: TGTGCCAGCAGTCCGAGGGGTATGGTCAATCAGCCCCAGCATTTT

size: -
D: -
V: TRBV20-1
J: TRBJ1-1
CDR3: CSARDLGSGQNTEAFF
DNA: TGCAGTGCTAGAGATCTGGGGTCAGGGCAGAACACTGAAGCTTTCTTT

size: few
D: -
V: TRBV19
J: TRBJ1-1
CDR3: CASSIDGHEAFF
DNA: TGTGCCAGTAGTATAGACGGGCATGAAGCTTTCTTT

size: -
D: -
V: TRBV20-1
J: TRBJ1-4
CDR3: CRAHSRVGEKLFF
DNA: TGCAGGGCCCATTCGAGGGTGGGTGAAAAACTGTTTTTT

size: -
D: -
V: TRBV27
J: TRBJ1-2
CDR3: CASSLGVPNYGYTF
DNA: TGTGCCAGCAGTTTGGGGGTTCCTAACTATGGCTACACCTTC

size: few
D: -
V: TRBV12-3/TRBV12-4
J: TRBJ2-1
CDR3: CASTGAGPGDEQFF
DNA: TGTGCCAGCACAGGGGCGGGGCCGGGCGATGAGCAGTTCTTC

size: -
D: TRBD1
V: TRBV4-2
J: TRBJ2-7
CDR3: CASSLNGQGPSYEQYF
DNA: TGTGCCAGCAGCCTCAACGGACAGGGACCCTCCTACGAGCAGTACTTC

size: many
D: -
V: TRBV7-2
J: TRBJ1-4
CDR3: CASSKTGPTNEKLFF
DNA: TGTGCCAGCAGCAAAACGGGACCAACTAATGAAAAACTGTTTTTT

size: -
D: TRBD2
V: TRBV7-9
J: TRBJ2-3
CDR3: CASSPGLEVDTQYF
DNA: TGTGCCAGCAGCCCGGGACTAGAAGTAGATACGCAGTATTTT

size: many
D: TRBD1
V: TRBV7-2
J: TRBJ2-3
CDR3: CASSLGTGAPDTQYF
DNA: TGTGCCAGCAGCCTTGGGACAGGGGCGCCAGATACGCAGTATTTT

size: -
D: -
V: TRBV29-1
J: TRBJ1-1
CDR3: CSVEDPGLPDTEAFF
DNA: TGCAGCGTTGAAGATCCAGGGCTCCCGGACACTGAAGCTTTCTTT

size: -
D: -
V: TRBV7-9
J: TRBJ2-1
CDR3: CASSDVGLSYNEQFF
DNA: TGTGCCAGCAGCGACGTAGGGCTTTCCTACAATGAGCAGTTCTTC

size: -
D: -
V: TRBV9
J: TRBJ1-4
CDR3: CASSVEVGTNEKLFF
DNA: TGTGCCAGCAGCGTAGAGGTGGGAACTAATGAAAAACTGTTTTTT

size: -
D: -
V: TRBV6-1
J: TRBJ1-2
CDR3: CASSEAHQYLRSGYTF
DNA: TGTGCCAGCAGTGAAGCCCACCAGTACCTCCGGAGCGGCTACACCTTC

size: -
D: -
V: TRBV3-1
J: TRBJ1-2
CDR3: CASSQDYLGGNGYTF
DNA: TGTGCCAGCAGCCAAGATTATTTAGGAGGGAATGGCTACACCTTC

size: -
D: TRBD1
V: TRBV2
J: TRBJ2-1
CDR3: CASRDRANNEQFF
DNA: TGTGCCAGCCGGGACAGGGCCAACAATGAGCAGTTCTTC

size: few
D: -
V: TRBV6-5
J: TRBJ1-2
CDR3: CASRGHKIPIYGYTF
DNA: TGTGCCAGCAGGGGACACAAAATCCCCATCTATGGCTACACCTTC

size: -
D: TRBD2
V: TRBV2
J: TRBJ2-3
CDR3: CARDNRGTSGTDTQYF
DNA: TGTGCCAGGGATAATCGAGGGACTAGCGGCACAGATACGCAGTATTTT

size: few
D: -
V: TRBV4-1
J: TRBJ1-2
CDR3: CASSQDRGKGYTF
DNA: TGCGCCAGCAGCCAAGATCGGGGGAAGGGCTACACCTTC

size: many
D: -
V: TRBV7-2
J: TRBJ2-2
CDR3: CASSLAGGANTGELFF
DNA: TGTGCCAGCAGCTTAGCCGGGGGCGCGAACACCGGGGAGCTGTTTTTT

size: few
D: -
V: TRBV28
J: TRBJ1-1
CDR3: CASSNRAQMNTEAFF
DNA: TGTGCCAGCAGTAACCGGGCCCAGATGAACACTGAAGCTTTCTTT

size: few
D: -
V: TRBV27
J: TRBJ2-2
CDR3: CASSLGQLTGELFF
DNA: TGTGCCAGCAGCTTAGGACAGCTCACCGGGGAGCTGTTTTTT

size: few
D: -
V: TRBV10-2
J: TRBJ1-4
CDR3: CASWITGAGEKLFF
DNA: TGCGCCAGCTGGATAACGGGGGCCGGTGAAAAACTGTTTTTT

size: -
D: TRBD1
V: TRBV7-9
J: TRBJ1-6
CDR3: CASSFGDRGVFSNSPLHF
DNA: TGTGCCAGCAGCTTTGGAGACAGGGGAGTTTTTAGTAATTCACCCCTCCACTTT

size: -
D: -
V: TRBV5-4
J: TRBJ1-5
CDR3: CASSLDGPHQPQHF
DNA: TGTGCCAGCAGCTTAGACGGACCACATCAGCCCCAGCATTTT

size: -
D: -
V: TRBV11-1
J: TRBJ2-3
CDR3: CASSRHRGALDTQYF
DNA: TGTGCCAGCAGTCGCCACCGGGGGGCCTTAGATACGCAGTATTTT

size: -
D: TRBD1
V: TRBV6-2/TRBV6-3
J: TRBJ1-2
CDR3: CASSPGGIDYGYTF
DNA: TGTGCCAGCAGCCCAGGGGGCATAGACTATGGCTACACCTTC

size: -
D: -
V: TRBV24-1
J: TRBJ2-5
CDR3: CATSDLRAGKETQYF
DNA: TGTGCCACCAGTGATTTAAGGGCAGGGAAAGAGACCCAGTACTTC

size: few
D: -
V: TRBV12-3/TRBV12-4
J: TRBJ1-1
CDR3: CASVPPRRMNTEAFF
DNA: TGTGCCAGCGTTCCCCCTAGACGGATGAACACTGAAGCTTTCTTT

size: few
D: -
V: TRBV15
J: TRBJ1-5
CDR3: CATSRDQRVNQPQHF
DNA: TGTGCCACCAGCAGAGATCAGAGGGTAAATCAGCCCCAGCATTTT